This record concerns one T cell receptor (beta chain) sequence. Its antigen is unknown. Base qualities are not at hand, and no much larger clone is one base apart. This entry comes from a study of beta chain features in type 1 diabetes (dated by TCRdb to about 2018). Broadly, across the study: Patients and healthy donors did not differ in mean age, gender distribution, total cell number or subset yield. A total of some 110 million sorted cells were examined across all samples, and the number of cells per subset was strongly correlated with RNA yield. In the study, TCRB repertoires of sorted circulating CD4+ T cell subsets from recently diagnosed type 1 diabetes patients were compared with those of matched healthy donors. Regulatory and stem cell-like memory subsets were obtained from only 8 patients and roughly 8 healthy donors, while naive and central memory subsets were obtained from all 30 or so donors. What the authors observed across the whole study: At VDJ recombination sites, type 1 diabetes patients had fewer insertions and more deleted nucleotides, which implies abnormalities in thymic rearrangement. Shorter templates might be favored by PCR, yet because patient and control samples were amplified and corrected together, any such skew would affect both groups equally. Only small numbers of individuals were included in the HLA sub-analyses, which left unresolved whether HLA type had any influence on TCRB rearrangement. Naive, central memory and regulatory TCRB repertoires appeared to be more similar among patients than among healthy donors. Type 1 diabetes patients showed a moderate but significant shortening of TCRB CDR3 length in all four CD4+ subsets. Because cDNA was sequenced instead of genomic DNA, highly expressing activated cells could be over-represented, though the groups showed no difference in activation or CD3 levels.

The entire isolated RNA was reverse transcribed using the High Capacity cDNA Reverse Transcription Kit, and thus expressed TCRB transcripts were sequenced. Naive, central memory and regulatory T cell samples underwent deep immunoSEQ sequencing, averaging around 3.9 million total reads per sample. After sorted cells were lysed in RLT buffer, RNA was extracted with DNase-treated RNeasy Micro or Mini kits, with the choice depending on cell number. Each cell subset was processed on its own to prevent cross-contamination, while patient and healthy donor samples were processed together. Using the immunoSEQ multiplex PCR, TCRB sequences were amplified from cDNA into 87-bp fragments spanning the CDR3 region. Amplicons were sequenced on the Illumina HiSeq platform. On the authors' methods: Synthetic template baselines were used to correct PCR bias computationally, reads within Hamming distance 2 were collapsed together, and singletons that could not be merged were discarded. Reads were aligned against IMGT so that V, D and J genes, CDR3 length and insertions or deletions at six rearrangement sites could be assigned. Within each subset, clonotype counts were normalized to sorted cell number, and only after that were true diversity and Gini coefficients computed with the tcR R package. Repertoire sharing was quantified using the overlap coefficient calculated on TCRB nucleotide sequences. Out-of-frame TCRB sequences from naive cells were analyzed as a proxy for the pre-selection repertoire. TCRdb took over this immuneACCESS table, retaining in-frame rearrangements with V and J assigned. Such tables are incomplete; in checked studies, under half of the missing clones stem from an unresolved V gene, and the remainder is unexplained. V and J calls plus clone size are reproduced from that table; the DNA served to infer D and trimming. Present in this sample are 970,000 or so clones, roughly 15% of which were seen just once. The leading ten clones occupy 0.02% to 0.03% of the sample.

The germline ends are 7 bases apart after V is trimmed by 7 bases and J by 4 bases. The germline V gene yields SNHLY for CDR1 and FYNNEI for CDR2. The CDR3 spans 11 residues, from the cysteine through the phenylalanine. The entry retains the CDR3 DNA only, 33 bases that are in frame from base 1. From each donor, a single peripheral blood sample of approximately 120 mL on average was drawn into heparinised tubes. Naive, central memory, regulatory and stem cell-like memory CD4+ T cells were sorted on a BD FACSAria II using a panel including CD45RO, CCR7, CD25, CD127, CD95 and CD27. All sorted populations exceeded 95% purity. Right away, PBMCs were isolated by Lymphoprep density gradient centrifugation and were stained directly, with no culture step. So that batch effects would be minimized, each experiment stained and sorted samples in pairs, pairing one healthy donor with one patient.

The clonotype comes from a woman aged 18 to 35 in good health. Sequencing was done on a sample of naive CD4+ T cells from blood. The cell subset or site label corresponds to: true naive CD4+ T cells. The V gene is TRBV2 and the J gene is TRBJ2-5; no D gene is confidently identified. The CDR3 is CASMFAETQYF. The sequenced DNA is TGTGCCAGCATGTTCGCAGAGACCCAGTACTTC.